These T cell receptor beta chains were read from a single sample in a study of CD8 T cells in ankylosing spondylitis. Each CDR3 protein gets one entry after TCRdb re-called the 5' RACE reads with MiXCR. The table records roughly 130,000 distinct CDR3 sequences, around 7% of them present only once. Sequenced input: blood, either unsorted or a sorted T cell fraction (not recorded which). These receptors came from a male donor with ankylosing spondylitis or in good health (not recorded which). Both conserved end residues are part of each CDR3. The order of the fields is CDR3 length, J gene, clone size, D gene, V gene, CDR3 protein, CDR3 DNA. D genes are given only for firm matches. Rows give clone size only sometimes, using once, few, many, or a class for an expanded clone.

cdr3_length: 13; j_call: TRBJ1-6; clone_size: many; d_call: TRBD1; v_call: TRBV20-1; cdr3_aa: CSARGQGDSPLHF; cdr3_nt: TGCAGTGCTAGGGGACAGGGTGATTCACCCCTCCACTTT
cdr3_length: 14; j_call: TRBJ2-2; clone_size: many; d_call: .; v_call: TRBV11-3; cdr3_aa: CASSLTANTGELFF; cdr3_nt: TGTGCCAGCAGCCTGACAGCGAACACCGGGGAGCTGTTTTTT
cdr3_length: 12; j_call: TRBJ2-5; clone_size: many; d_call: .; v_call: TRBV6-1; cdr3_aa: CASTSGVETQYF; cdr3_nt: TGTGCCAGCACATCAGGAGTGGAGACCCAGTACTTC
cdr3_length: 13; j_call: TRBJ1-1; clone_size: .; d_call: TRBD1; v_call: TRBV29-1; cdr3_aa: CSVRDRGYTEAFF; cdr3_nt: TGCAGCGTGAGGGACAGGGGGTATACTGAAGCTTTCTTT
cdr3_length: 14; j_call: TRBJ2-7; clone_size: many; d_call: TRBD2; v_call: TRBV29-1; cdr3_aa: CSVLSSGRLYEQYF; cdr3_nt: TGCAGCGTTCTGAGCAGCGGGAGGCTCTACGAGCAGTACTTC
cdr3_length: 11; j_call: TRBJ2-5; clone_size: many; d_call: TRBD1; v_call: TRBV28; cdr3_aa: CASHRGETQYF; cdr3_nt: TGTGCCAGCCACAGGGGGGAGACCCAGTACTTC
cdr3_length: 13; j_call: TRBJ2-7; clone_size: many; d_call: .; v_call: TRBV7-2; cdr3_aa: CASSNLRGNEQYF; cdr3_nt: TGTGCCAGCAGCAACCTCCGGGGGAACGAGCAGTACTTC
cdr3_length: 17; j_call: TRBJ1-5; clone_size: many; d_call: TRBD1; v_call: TRBV18; cdr3_aa: CASSPPLVRGLAKPQHF; cdr3_nt: TGTGCCAGCTCACCACCGTTGGTCAGGGGGCTGGCTAAGCCCCAGCATTTT
cdr3_length: 12; j_call: TRBJ2-7; clone_size: many; d_call: .; v_call: TRBV5-5; cdr3_aa: CASSFDRQEQYF; cdr3_nt: TGTGCCAGCAGCTTTGACCGCCAAGAGCAGTACTTC
cdr3_length: 14; j_call: TRBJ1-2; clone_size: many; d_call: .; v_call: TRBV5-6; cdr3_aa: CASSLRGSDYGYTF; cdr3_nt: TGTGCCAGCAGCTTGAGGGGATCTGACTATGGCTACACCTTC
cdr3_length: 15; j_call: TRBJ1-1; clone_size: many; d_call: .; v_call: TRBV20-1; cdr3_aa: CSARGRSPGGTEAFF; cdr3_nt: TGCAGTGCTAGAGGTAGGTCTCCGGGCGGGACTGAAGCTTTCTTT
cdr3_length: 15; j_call: TRBJ1-1; clone_size: many; d_call: .; v_call: TRBV7-9; cdr3_aa: CASSVTGLKNTEAFF; cdr3_nt: TGTGCCAGCAGCGTCACGGGACTCAAGAACACTGAAGCTTTCTTT
cdr3_length: 12; j_call: TRBJ2-3; clone_size: many; d_call: .; v_call: TRBV4-1; cdr3_aa: CASSQVVDTQYF; cdr3_nt: TGCGCCAGCAGCCAAGTTGTAGATACGCAGTATTTT
cdr3_length: 12; j_call: TRBJ2-3; clone_size: many; d_call: .; v_call: TRBV7-6; cdr3_aa: CASSLTFGTQYF; cdr3_nt: TGTGCCAGCAGCTTAACGTTCGGTACGCAGTATTTT
cdr3_length: 16; j_call: TRBJ2-7; clone_size: many; d_call: TRBD2; v_call: TRBV12-3/TRBV12-4; cdr3_aa: CASSPQPGLALYEQYF; cdr3_nt: TGTGCCAGCAGTCCTCAACCGGGACTAGCGCTCTACGAGCAGTACTTC
cdr3_length: 14; j_call: TRBJ1-1; clone_size: many; d_call: .; v_call: TRBV20-1; cdr3_aa: CSASDWGLGTEAFF; cdr3_nt: TGCAGTGCTAGTGATTGGGGGCTGGGCACTGAAGCTTTCTTT
cdr3_length: 14; j_call: TRBJ2-3; clone_size: many; d_call: .; v_call: TRBV7-9; cdr3_aa: CASSLVLGADTQYF; cdr3_nt: TGTGCCAGCAGCTTAGTACTCGGCGCAGATACGCAGTATTTT
cdr3_length: 15; j_call: TRBJ2-2; clone_size: many; d_call: .; v_call: TRBV12-3/TRBV12-4; cdr3_aa: CASSRQTGRVGELFF; cdr3_nt: TGTGCCAGCAGTCGTCAAACGGGGCGGGTCGGGGAGCTGTTTTTT
cdr3_length: 15; j_call: TRBJ2-1; clone_size: many; d_call: TRBD2; v_call: TRBV29-1; cdr3_aa: CSVEDLLASYNEQFF; cdr3_nt: TGCAGCGTTGAAGATTTACTAGCGTCCTACAATGAGCAGTTCTTC
cdr3_length: 12; j_call: TRBJ2-7; clone_size: many; d_call: .; v_call: TRBV20-1; cdr3_aa: CSAMSSGYEQYF; cdr3_nt: TGCAGTGCTATGTCCTCCGGCTACGAGCAGTACTTC
cdr3_length: 16; j_call: TRBJ1-2; clone_size: many; d_call: .; v_call: TRBV3-1; cdr3_aa: CASSQDSGERDYGYTF; cdr3_nt: TGTGCCAGCAGCCAAGATTCAGGGGAAAGGGACTATGGCTACACCTTC
cdr3_length: 19; j_call: TRBJ1-2; clone_size: many; d_call: TRBD1; v_call: TRBV7-8; cdr3_aa: CASSFPIFRDRNLDYGYTF; cdr3_nt: TGTGCCAGCAGCTTCCCGATTTTTAGGGACAGGAACCTCGACTATGGCTACACCTTC
cdr3_length: 15; j_call: TRBJ2-7; clone_size: many; d_call: TRBD1; v_call: TRBV5-1; cdr3_aa: CASSLTGTATYEQYF; cdr3_nt: TGCGCCAGCAGCCTCACCGGGACAGCCACCTACGAGCAGTACTTC
cdr3_length: 11; j_call: TRBJ2-7; clone_size: many; d_call: .; v_call: TRBV29-1; cdr3_aa: CSVNKAYEQYF; cdr3_nt: TGCAGCGTGAACAAAGCCTACGAGCAGTACTTC
cdr3_length: 19; j_call: TRBJ2-6; clone_size: .; d_call: .; v_call: TRBV19; cdr3_aa: CASSIDSAGASSGANVLTF; cdr3_nt: TGTGCCAGTAGTATAGACTCCGCGGGCGCAAGCTCTGGGGCCAACGTCCTGACTTTC
cdr3_length: 16; j_call: TRBJ1-5; clone_size: many; d_call: TRBD1; v_call: TRBV18; cdr3_aa: CASSSSGTGRFQPQHF; cdr3_nt: TGTGCCAGCTCATCGTCCGGGACAGGGCGCTTTCAGCCCCAGCATTTT
cdr3_length: 14; j_call: TRBJ2-7; clone_size: many; d_call: .; v_call: TRBV9; cdr3_aa: CASSVAGALDEQYF; cdr3_nt: TGTGCCAGCAGCGTAGCAGGGGCACTCGACGAGCAGTACTTC
cdr3_length: 14; j_call: TRBJ2-7; clone_size: many; d_call: .; v_call: TRBV5-1; cdr3_aa: CASSLDSSSYEQYF; cdr3_nt: TGCGCCAGCAGCTTGGACAGCTCCTCCTACGAGCAGTACTTC
cdr3_length: 16; j_call: TRBJ1-3; clone_size: many; d_call: .; v_call: TRBV7-6; cdr3_aa: CASSSSGPSSGNTIYF; cdr3_nt: TGTGCCAGCAGCTCCTCCGGGCCGAGCTCTGGAAACACCATATATTTT
cdr3_length: 17; j_call: TRBJ1-2; clone_size: many; d_call: TRBD1; v_call: TRBV5-1; cdr3_aa: CASSFFSGQGAIYGYTF; cdr3_nt: TGCGCCAGCAGCTTCTTCTCGGGGCAGGGGGCGATTTATGGCTACACCTTC
cdr3_length: 14; j_call: TRBJ2-1; clone_size: many; d_call: TRBD2; v_call: TRBV3-1; cdr3_aa: CASRVSGGNNEQFF; cdr3_nt: TGTGCCAGCAGGGTGAGCGGGGGGAACAATGAGCAGTTCTTC
cdr3_length: 14; j_call: TRBJ1-4; clone_size: many; d_call: .; v_call: TRBV12-3/TRBV12-4; cdr3_aa: CASSFGTGYEKLFF; cdr3_nt: TGTGCCAGCAGTTTCGGGACGGGTTATGAAAAACTGTTTTTT
cdr3_length: 14; j_call: TRBJ1-2; clone_size: many; d_call: .; v_call: TRBV29-1; cdr3_aa: CSVDKQQGGYGYTF; cdr3_nt: TGCAGCGTTGACAAACAGCAGGGCGGGTATGGCTACACCTTC
cdr3_length: 11; j_call: TRBJ1-1; clone_size: many; d_call: .; v_call: TRBV12-3/TRBV12-4; cdr3_aa: CASSQGFGAFF; cdr3_nt: TGTGCCAGCAGTCAGGGGTTTGGGGCTTTCTTT
cdr3_length: 16; j_call: TRBJ2-1; clone_size: many; d_call: TRBD2; v_call: TRBV20-1; cdr3_aa: CSAESLSGDSYNEQFF; cdr3_nt: TGCAGTGCCGAATCCCTCAGCGGGGACTCCTACAATGAGCAGTTCTTC
cdr3_length: 13; j_call: TRBJ1-1; clone_size: many; d_call: .; v_call: TRBV7-3; cdr3_aa: CASSTQGSTEAFF; cdr3_nt: TGTGCCAGCAGTACACAGGGTAGCACTGAAGCTTTCTTT
cdr3_length: 15; j_call: TRBJ1-2; clone_size: many; d_call: TRBD1; v_call: TRBV7-2; cdr3_aa: CASSLTGTVGSGYTF; cdr3_nt: TGTGCCAGCAGCTTAACCGGGACAGTGGGATCTGGCTACACCTTC
cdr3_length: 14; j_call: TRBJ2-5; clone_size: few; d_call: .; v_call: TRBV5-1; cdr3_aa: CASSLGWAEETQYF; cdr3_nt: TGCGCCAGCAGCTTGGGGTGGGCGGAAGAGACCCAGTACTTC
cdr3_length: 16; j_call: TRBJ2-7; clone_size: many; d_call: .; v_call: TRBV7-9; cdr3_aa: CASSPRVEDSPYEQYF; cdr3_nt: TGTGCCAGCAGCCCTCGGGTAGAGGACAGCCCCTACGAGCAGTACTTC
cdr3_length: 14; j_call: TRBJ1-2; clone_size: many; d_call: TRBD1; v_call: TRBV5-8; cdr3_aa: CASSLFRGLDGYTF; cdr3_nt: TGTGCCAGCAGCTTATTCAGGGGGCTAGATGGCTACACCTTC
cdr3_length: 14; j_call: TRBJ1-1; clone_size: few; d_call: .; v_call: TRBV12-3/TRBV12-4; cdr3_aa: CASRYRTIQNEAFF; cdr3_nt: TGTGCCAGCAGGTACCGGACTATTCAGAATGAAGCTTTCTTT
cdr3_length: 15; j_call: TRBJ2-7; clone_size: many; d_call: .; v_call: TRBV27; cdr3_aa: CASSDYRDPERQQYF; cdr3_nt: TGTGCCAGCAGCGATTACCGGGACCCGGAGAGACAGCAGTACTTC
cdr3_length: 13; j_call: TRBJ2-5; clone_size: many; d_call: .; v_call: TRBV5-1; cdr3_aa: CASSLETKETQYF; cdr3_nt: TGCGCCAGCAGCTTGGAGACGAAAGAGACCCAGTACTTC
cdr3_length: 15; j_call: TRBJ2-1; clone_size: once; d_call: .; v_call: TRBV27; cdr3_aa: CASSLNRVAYNEQFF; cdr3_nt: TGTGCCAGCAGTTTAAACAGGGTCGCCTACAATGAGCAGTTCTTC
cdr3_length: 14; j_call: TRBJ2-3; clone_size: many; d_call: TRBD1; v_call: TRBV10-1; cdr3_aa: CASSQGQAVDTQYF; cdr3_nt: TGCGCCAGCAGCCAGGGACAGGCGGTAGATACGCAGTATTTT
cdr3_length: 15; j_call: TRBJ1-2; clone_size: many; d_call: .; v_call: TRBV5-1; cdr3_aa: CASSLTRTYEYGYTF; cdr3_nt: TGCGCCAGCAGCTTGACACGGACCTACGAATATGGCTACACCTTC
cdr3_length: 13; j_call: TRBJ2-7; clone_size: many; d_call: TRBD1; v_call: TRBV20-1; cdr3_aa: CSAAKQGAREQYF; cdr3_nt: TGCAGTGCTGCCAAACAGGGGGCTCGGGAGCAGTACTTC
cdr3_length: 17; j_call: TRBJ2-1; clone_size: many; d_call: TRBD2; v_call: TRBV9; cdr3_aa: CASSVGSGAGSLDEQFF; cdr3_nt: TGTGCCAGCAGCGTAGGAAGCGGGGCGGGAAGTCTCGATGAGCAGTTCTTC